These 10 T cell receptor beta chains were all obtained from the same sample, sequenced in a study of immune characterization of retroperitoneal liposarcoma. TCRdb used MiXCR to reprocess the PCR reads, holding one entry per CDR3 protein. The sample shows roughly 9,700 distinct CDR3 sequences, around 30% of them seen only once. What was sequenced was tumor tissue. These receptors were collected from a female donor with retroperitoneal liposarcoma.

This clonotype has a count of ten or more. This sequence joins TRBV7-3 and TRBJ2-2, with 8 bases matching TRBD2. This CDR3 spans 16 amino acids. Germline V gene lookup returns CDR1 SGHTA and CDR2 FQGTGA. The J segment lost 5 bases and the V segment lost 1 base, leaving 6 bases of the junction unmatched. CDR3 coding DNA: TGTGCCAGCAGCTTAAATGGGGGACTAGAGACCGGGGAGCTGTTTTTT. This translates into CASSLNGGLETGELFF.

The V gene is TRBV19, the J gene TRBJ2-2; D not certain. Germline V gives CDR1 LNHDA, CDR2 SQIVND (reference sequence). CDR3 length: 13 amino acids. Trimming took off 6 bases at V and 5 bases at J, with 10 bases between the two ends. The CDR3 region is CASSSKHTGELFF. The CDR3, as DNA: TGTGCCAGTAGCTCCAAGCATACCGGGGAGCTGTTTTTT.

This clonotype was detected many times. This chain connects TRBV25-1 to TRBJ2-3; D gene uncertain. CDR1 is MGHDK and CDR2 is SYGVNS in the germline V gene. The CDR3 runs to 11 residues. V was cut by 1 base and J by 6 bases, with 2 bases left in between. The CDR3 sequence is CASSEWDTQYF. The CDR3 coding sequence is TGTGCCAGCAGTGAATGGGATACGCAGTATTTT.

This clonotype has more than one count but fewer than ten. The chain carries TRBV11-2 and TRBJ2-1; 9 positions agree with TRBD2. Germline CDR1 and CDR2: SGHAT and FQNNGV. This CDR3 region has 16 residues. The V gene end was trimmed by 0 bases and the J gene end by 10 bases; junction bases not matched to a gene: 10. CDR3 nucleotide sequence: TGTGCCAGCAGCTTAGAGCCGGCTAGCGGGATTTGGGAGCAGTTCTTC. This gives the protein CASSLEPASGIWEQFF.

The genes are TRBV25-1 and TRBJ2-5; TRBD1 matches 7 bases. V lost 6 bases and J lost 11; bases outside the gene matches: 18. The CDR3 totals 15 residues. Germline CDR1 and CDR2: MGHDK and SYGVNS. CDR3 protein: CASSLDRAGFNEQYF. DNA of the CDR3: TGTGCCAGCAGCTTAGACAGGGCAGGTTTCAATGAGCAGTACTTC.

This clonotype qualifies as medium-sized (0.01 to 0.1%). The chain recombines TRBV7-9 with TRBJ2-2; D is undetermined. V was pared by 1 base and J by 4 bases, with 7 bases between. The CDR3 has 14 residues. CDR1 SEHNR and CDR2 FQNEAQ come from the germline V gene (reference sequence). CDR3 bases: TGTGCCAGCAGCTTAGGGGTAACCACCGGGGAGCTGTTTTTT. As protein: CASSLGVTTGELFF.

J is TRBJ1-2 and V is TRBV6-5, with a weak D call TRBD1 (5 bases). CDR3 length equals 15 residues. The V end was cut by 0 bases, the J end by 2 bases, with 10 bases between. CDR1 and CDR2 from the germline V gene are MNHEY and SVGAGI. Here the CDR3 DNA reads TGTGCCAGCAGTTACTCCCCCAGGGAGAACTATGGCTACACCTTC. Encoded protein: CASSYSPRENYGYTF.

This clonotype has at least ten counts. The rearrangement links TRBV27 to TRBJ2-1, with 8 bases that match TRBD1. With the DNA end fitting TRBJ2-7 better, the J assignment may be wrong. CDR1 is MNHEY and CDR2 is SMNVEV in the germline V gene (reference sequence). The CDR3 covers 15 residues. The CDR3 loop reads CASSLGTGISNEQYF. The CDR3 bases are TGTGCCAGCAGCCTCGGGACAGGCATATCGAATGAGCAGTACTTC.

By sample share, this clonotype is medium-sized. This sequence joins TRBV6-1 and TRBJ2-1, with a possible D match to TRBD2 (6 bases). CDR3 length: 13 residues. Germline lookup yields CDR1 MNHNS and CDR2 SASEGT. With 6 bases removed from V and 7 bases from J, the gap between germline ends came to 13 bases. The CDR3: CASSTFRGNEQFF. DNA for the CDR3: TGTGCCAGCAGCACTTTCCGGGGGAATGAGCAGTTCTTC.

The chain joins TRBV6-6 to TRBJ2-1, with 13 bases identical to TRBD2. Near its end, the DNA agrees better with TRBJ2-7, so the J call may be wrong. The CDR3 is 16 residues long. CDR1 and CDR2 (germline): MNHNY, SVGAGI (reference sequence). CDR3 sequence reads: CASSPGTSGKYNEQYF. The CDR3 DNA sequence: TGTGCCAGCAGTCCCGGGACTAGCGGGAAGTACAATGAGCAGTACTTC.